Included here is one T cell receptor (beta chain) sequence, with context. Its antigen is still unknown. Sequencing in the ViraFEST assay came after antigen-specific CD4+ T cells had been expanded with viral peptide pools, which were used to stimulate PBMC. Culture proceeded for more than 8 days, and CD4+ T cells were then isolated. Documented for the person is a PCR-confirmed SARS-CoV-2 infection occurring between March and December 2020. Some 2 million PBMC were seeded per well and grown in the presence of 10 IU/ml IL-2 and around 9 ug/ml peptides. The negative control culture used an HIV-1 Nef peptide pool. Produced via immunoSEQ multiplex PCR; TCRdb's table is partial and in-frame only. The sample shows approximately 70,000 clones, 65% to 75% of them seen only once. The sample is drawn from a study of vaccination effects on CD4 cells after COVID-19. Study-wide findings and caveats: Clones from infection and from vaccination both contracted markedly late after vaccination. Spike-reactive clones detected post-vaccine in convalescents consisted mainly of new vaccine-induced clones.

V dropped 2 bases and J dropped 2 bases, with 18 bases sitting between them. Germline assignment: CDR1 KGHDR and CDR2 SFDVKD. The CDR3 contains 17 residues. The chain combines TRBV24-1 with TRBJ2-7; D perhaps matches TRBD1 (5 bases). The specimen was CD4+ T cells from PBMCs cultured with HIV peptides, collected before COVID-19 vaccination. Subset defined: HIV-1 Nef peptide pool negative control/reference culture. The receptor comes from a human donor who had a prior SARS-CoV-2 infection. The CDR3 reads CATSDSQRGPGTYEQYF. The CDR3 DNA follows: TGTGCCACCAGTGATTCGCAGAGAGGACCAGGGACCTACGAGCAGTACTTC.